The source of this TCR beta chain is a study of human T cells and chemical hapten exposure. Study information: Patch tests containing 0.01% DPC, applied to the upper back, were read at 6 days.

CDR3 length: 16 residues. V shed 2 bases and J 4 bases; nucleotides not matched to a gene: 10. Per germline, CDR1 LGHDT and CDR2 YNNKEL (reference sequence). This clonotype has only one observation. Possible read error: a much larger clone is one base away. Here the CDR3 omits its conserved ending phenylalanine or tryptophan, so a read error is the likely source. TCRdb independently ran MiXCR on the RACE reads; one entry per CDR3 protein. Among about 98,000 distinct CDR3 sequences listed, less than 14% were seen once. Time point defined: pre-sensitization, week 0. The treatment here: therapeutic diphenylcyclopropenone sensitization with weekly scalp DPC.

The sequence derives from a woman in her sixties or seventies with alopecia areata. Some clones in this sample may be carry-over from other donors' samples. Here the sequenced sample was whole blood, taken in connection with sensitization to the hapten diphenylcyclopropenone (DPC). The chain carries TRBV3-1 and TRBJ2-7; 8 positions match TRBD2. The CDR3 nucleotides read TGTGCCAGCAGCCAACCCCTCGGGGGGGCGGCATACGAGCAGTACCTC. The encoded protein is CASSQPLGGAAYEQYL.